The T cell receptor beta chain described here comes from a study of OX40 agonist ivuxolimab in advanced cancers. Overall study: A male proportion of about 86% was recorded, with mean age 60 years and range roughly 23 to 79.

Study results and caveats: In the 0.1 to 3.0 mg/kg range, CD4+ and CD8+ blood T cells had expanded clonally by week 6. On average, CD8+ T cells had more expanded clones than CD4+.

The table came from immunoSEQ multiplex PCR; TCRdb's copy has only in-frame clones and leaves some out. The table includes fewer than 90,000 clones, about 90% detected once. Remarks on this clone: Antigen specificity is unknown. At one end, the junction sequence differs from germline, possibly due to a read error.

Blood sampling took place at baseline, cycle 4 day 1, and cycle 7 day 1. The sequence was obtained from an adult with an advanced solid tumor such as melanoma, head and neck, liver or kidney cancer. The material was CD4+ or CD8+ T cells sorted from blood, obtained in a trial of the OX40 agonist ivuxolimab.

This chain's CDR3 is CASSRGTSGNNEQFF. CDR3 bases: TGTGCTAGCAGCCGCGGGACTAGCGGGAACAATGAGCAGTTCTTC. This sequence joins TRBV7-7 and TRBJ2-1; 13 bases match TRBD2. Germline CDR1 and CDR2: SSHAT and FNYEAQ (reference sequence). The CDR3 has 15 amino acids.